These T cell receptor beta chains were read from a single sample in a study of T cells in localized non-small cell lung cancer. Produced via immunoSEQ multiplex PCR; TCRdb's table is partial and in-frame only. The sample carries about 3,000 clones, approximately 17% recorded once. This sample comprised lung tumor tissue, obtained before any cancer treatment. The receptors originated from a man between 40 and 69 years old with stage I squamous cell lung carcinoma. Each CDR3 is given with its conserved first and last residue. D genes are given only for firm matches. Size values are once, few and many counts, or a class for expanded clones, and some rows have none.

j_gene: TRBJ1-3
d_gene: NA
v_gene: TRBV30
abundance: NA
CDR3aa: CAWSVQQGISGNTIYF
CDR3nt: TGTGCCTGGAGTGTACAACAGGGTATTTCTGGAAACACCATATATTTT

j_gene: TRBJ1-3
d_gene: NA
v_gene: TRBV19
abundance: NA
CDR3aa: CASSIPSGNTIYF
CDR3nt: TGTGCCAGTAGTATCCCGTCTGGAAACACCATATATTTT

j_gene: TRBJ1-5
d_gene: NA
v_gene: TRBV19
abundance: NA
CDR3aa: CATSGRGSNQPQHF
CDR3nt: TGTGCCACGTCGGGAAGGGGTAGCAATCAGCCCCAGCATTTT

j_gene: TRBJ2-3
d_gene: TRBD2
v_gene: TRBV9
abundance: few
CDR3aa: CASSALTSGVSTDTQYF
CDR3nt: TGTGCCAGCAGCGCCCTGACTAGCGGGGTGAGCACAGATACGCAGTATTTT

j_gene: TRBJ2-2
d_gene: NA
v_gene: TRBV11-3
abundance: NA
CDR3aa: CASSSRTALNTGELFF
CDR3nt: TGTGCCAGCAGCTCCAGGACAGCACTGAACACCGGGGAGCTGTTTTTT

j_gene: TRBJ1-1
d_gene: NA
v_gene: TRBV5-1
abundance: NA
CDR3aa: CASSRGTRTVNTEAFF
CDR3nt: TGCGCCAGCAGCCGGGGGACACGGACTGTGAACACTGAAGCTTTCTTT

j_gene: TRBJ1-4
d_gene: NA
v_gene: TRBV18
abundance: few
CDR3aa: CASSPTSTNEKLFF
CDR3nt: TGTGCCAGCTCACCGACGTCAACTAATGAAAAACTGTTTTTT

j_gene: TRBJ1-1
d_gene: TRBD1
v_gene: TRBV28
abundance: few
CDR3aa: CASRYSTGATNTEAFF
CDR3nt: TGTGCCAGCAGATATTCGACAGGGGCGACGAACACTGAAGCTTTCTTT

j_gene: TRBJ2-7
d_gene: TRBD1
v_gene: TRBV28
abundance: NA
CDR3aa: CASSGWDRAYEQYF
CDR3nt: TGTGCCAGCAGTGGGTGGGACAGAGCCTACGAGCAGTACTTC

j_gene: TRBJ1-2
d_gene: TRBD1
v_gene: TRBV28
abundance: NA
CDR3aa: CASSLGATGFNYGYTF
CDR3nt: TGTGCCAGCAGTTTAGGGGCGACAGGGTTTAACTATGGCTACACCTTC

j_gene: TRBJ2-2
d_gene: NA
v_gene: TRBV11-3
abundance: NA
CDR3aa: CASSPRTSSNTGELFF
CDR3nt: TGTGCCAGCAGCCCCCGGACATCATCGAACACCGGGGAGCTGTTTTTT

j_gene: TRBJ1-2
d_gene: TRBD1
v_gene: TRBV29-1
abundance: NA
CDR3aa: CSALGQGSYGYTF
CDR3nt: TGCAGCGCCCTGGGACAGGGGAGCTATGGCTACACCTTC

j_gene: TRBJ2-1
d_gene: TRBD2
v_gene: TRBV6-8
abundance: medium-sized
CDR3aa: CASSPRTSGGQFF
CDR3nt: TGTGCCAGCAGTCCACGGACTAGCGGGGGGCAGTTCTTC

j_gene: TRBJ1-6
d_gene: TRBD1
v_gene: TRBV11-3
abundance: few
CDR3aa: CASSSRYSGQGNSPLHF
CDR3nt: TGTGCCAGCAGCTCCCGGTACTCGGGACAGGGGAATTCACCCCTCCACTTT

j_gene: TRBJ1-4
d_gene: NA
v_gene: TRBV6-8
abundance: few
CDR3aa: CASSVQLGGLDEKLFF
CDR3nt: TGTGCCAGCAGTGTCCAGCTAGGGGGATTGGATGAAAAACTGTTTTTT

j_gene: TRBJ2-1
d_gene: NA
v_gene: TRBV6-8
abundance: few
CDR3aa: CASSYLLANEQFF
CDR3nt: TGTGCCAGCAGTTACTTACTAGCTAATGAGCAGTTCTTC